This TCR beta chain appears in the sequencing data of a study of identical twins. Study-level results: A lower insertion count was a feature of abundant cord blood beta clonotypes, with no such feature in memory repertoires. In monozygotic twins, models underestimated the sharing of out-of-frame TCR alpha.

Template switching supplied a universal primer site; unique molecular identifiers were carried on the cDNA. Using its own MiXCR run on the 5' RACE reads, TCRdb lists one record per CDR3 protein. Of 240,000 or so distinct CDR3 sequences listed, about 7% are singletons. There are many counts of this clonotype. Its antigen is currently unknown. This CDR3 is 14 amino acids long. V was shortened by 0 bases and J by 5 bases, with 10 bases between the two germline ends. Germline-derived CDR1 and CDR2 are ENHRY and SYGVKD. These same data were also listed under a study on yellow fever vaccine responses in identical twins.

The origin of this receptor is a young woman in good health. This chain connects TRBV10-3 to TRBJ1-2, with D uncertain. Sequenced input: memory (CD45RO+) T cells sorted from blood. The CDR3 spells CAISESSSGYGYTF. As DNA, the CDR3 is TGTGCCATCAGTGAGTCTAGCAGTGGGTATGGCTACACCTTC.